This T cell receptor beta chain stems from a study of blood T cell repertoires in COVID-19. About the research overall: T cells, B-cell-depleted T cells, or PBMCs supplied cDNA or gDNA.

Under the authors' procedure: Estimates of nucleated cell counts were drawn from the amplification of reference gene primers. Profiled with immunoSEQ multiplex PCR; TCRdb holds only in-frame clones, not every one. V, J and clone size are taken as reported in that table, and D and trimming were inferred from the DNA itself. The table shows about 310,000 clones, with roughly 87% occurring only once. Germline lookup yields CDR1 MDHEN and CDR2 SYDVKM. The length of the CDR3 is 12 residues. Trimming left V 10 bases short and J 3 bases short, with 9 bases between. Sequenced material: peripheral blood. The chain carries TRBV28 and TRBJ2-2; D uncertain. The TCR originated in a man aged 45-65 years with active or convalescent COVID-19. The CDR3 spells CATSRDTGELFF. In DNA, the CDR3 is TGTGCCACCTCCCGGGACACCGGGGAGCTGTTTTTT.